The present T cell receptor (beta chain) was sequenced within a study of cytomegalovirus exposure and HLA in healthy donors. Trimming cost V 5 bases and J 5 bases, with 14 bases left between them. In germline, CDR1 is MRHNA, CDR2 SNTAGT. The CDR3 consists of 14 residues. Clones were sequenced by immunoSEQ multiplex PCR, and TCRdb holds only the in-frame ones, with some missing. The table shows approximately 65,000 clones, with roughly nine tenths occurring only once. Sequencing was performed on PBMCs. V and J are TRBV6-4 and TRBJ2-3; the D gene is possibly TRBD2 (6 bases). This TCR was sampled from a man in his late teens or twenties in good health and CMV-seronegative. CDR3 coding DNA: TGTGCCAGCAGTACCAGCGGAGGGGAAGATACGCAGTATTTT. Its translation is CASSTSGGEDTQYF.